The T cell receptor beta chain under discussion was sequenced for a study of T cell therapy after organ transplantation. Points on this clone: What it binds is not known.

Study-wide findings and caveats: Nonresponder repertoires showed strong pretherapy expansions, barely changing post-therapy. Few nonresponder expansions may reflect low coverage from poor CD8+ yield. Lower pretherapy CD8 clonality went with larger post-therapy fold change.

The data were produced by immunoSEQ multiplex PCR, yet TCRdb's version contains in-frame clones alone and is incomplete. The data show approximately 52,000 clones, about 94% seen once. The CDR3 sequence is 13 residues long. The germline gives CDR1 SGHDN, CDR2 FVKESK. Trimming took off 4 bases at V and 3 bases at J, with 10 bases between the two ends. The receptor's source is a human patient who had received a solid organ transplant and had CMV disease. The genes are TRBV14 and TRBJ2-7, with D tentatively TRBD1 or TRBD2 (5 bases each). The sample in question was CD8+ T cells from blood, obtained before autologous CMV-specific T cell therapy. The CDR3 protein is CASSRRDRYEQYF. As DNA, the CDR3 is TGTGCCAGCAGCCGCCGGGACCGCTACGAGCAGTACTTC. The whole variable domain, remainder taken from reference TRBV14 and TRBJ2-7, is EAGVTQFPSHSVIEKGQTVTLRCDPISGHDNLYWYRRVMGKEIKFLLHFVKESKQDESGMPNNRFLAERTGGTYSTLKVQPAELEDSGVYFCASSRRDRYEQYFGPGTRLTVT.